This T cell receptor beta chain appears in the sequencing data of a study of cytotoxic CD8 clonotypes in ibrutinib-treated CLL (TCRdb year 2021). Background for the entire study: The cohort included more than 14 treatment-naive and some 10 relapsed/refractory patients; 17 were IGHV unmutated. Samples at response were collected after a median of roughly 13 months of treatment, with a range of about 6 to 36 months. Of the roughly 86 people in the trial, approximately 24 had longitudinal samples available. Cryopreserved peripheral blood mononuclear cells were obtained prior to treatment, at the time of response, and at either disease progression or sustained remission. All remission and progressive disease samples were collected while patients were still receiving ibrutinib. Partial responses were observed in roughly 24 patients and complete responses in 2; after a median follow-up of about 69 months, remission was maintained in 15 or so patients and progression was observed in about twelve. On average, each sample had approximately 260,000 productive templates and under 95,000 productive rearrangements.

With respect to this clone: This clone's antigen is unknown. Base qualities are not at hand, and no much larger clone is one base apart.

The germline V gene encodes CDR1 MNHEY and CDR2 SMNVEV (reference sequence). V drops 6 bases and J drops 8 bases, leaving 19 bases in between. Inclusive of the bounding cysteine and phenylalanine, the CDR3 is 14 residues long. Only CDR3 DNA is held: 42 bases, read in frame from base 1. For TCR beta library preparation, roughly 2 micrograms of genomic DNA were extracted from the cryopreserved PBMCs. High-throughput TCR beta sequencing was performed on longitudinal blood samples from CLL patients receiving ibrutinib monotherapy. The patients were enrolled in a single-center, open-label phase 2 trial of ibrutinib monotherapy. The paper's findings and limits, for the study overall: Clonality rose at ibrutinib response, remained stable during sustained remission, and dropped back toward baseline at progression. Sampling times were not matched between patients in sustained remission and patients whose disease was progressing, and lymph node repertoires were not examined. Baseline clonality was found to be higher than that of age-matched healthy donors and was strongly correlated with circulating CD8+ T-cell counts. Public clonotypes were rare and either shrank or stayed stable during treatment, and the rise in clonality at ibrutinib response reflected expansion of private clonotypes.

The goal of deep resolution MiSeq sequencing was a depth between 1 in 1 million and 1 in 200,000 T cells, and coverage averaged 10x per clonotype. TCR beta libraries were generated with the immunoSEQ hsTCRB Kit. The paper's processing steps were these. The data were analyzed with ImmunoSEQ Analyzer and ImmunoSEQ Data Assistant, and V, D and J gene assignments followed IMGT definitions. Clonality, with values ranging from 0 to 1, was calculated as one minus the normalized Shannon entropy of productive rearrangement frequencies. Only overrepresented clonotypes making up at least 0.05% of the repertoire of each patient were included in the public clonotype analysis. Fewer than 15 repertoires from age-matched healthy donors, obtained from immuneACCESS, served as clonality controls. The clones in this table, taken by TCRdb from immuneACCESS, are in-frame only. Not every clone is retained; where verified, under half of the shortfall comes from an unresolved V gene, and the cause of the rest is unknown. V and J calls and clone size are given by that table; D and trimming were obtained from the DNA. In all, the sample holds about 140,000 clones, and around 81% of those were seen once. Of the sample, 7.6% is held by the ten largest clones.

This receptor was obtained from a human donor with chronic lymphocytic leukemia. The sample was PBMCs, taken after 36 months of ibrutinib treatment. The receptor chain draws on TRBV27 and TRBJ1-1, with the D segment identity uncertain. The DNA sequence is given as TGTGCCAGCAGCCTATTCCAGTGGGGATCGGAAGCTTTCTTT. It specifies CASSLFQWGSEAFF.